The T cell receptor (beta chain) under discussion was sequenced for a study of shared clonotypes between healthy human individuals. As to this clone: Antigen unknown.

CD4+ cells were split into CD45RA+ naive and CD45RA-negative memory subsets. Between the trimmed V and J ends, which lost 7 bases and 6 bases, there was a span of 10 bases. CDR3 size: 12 residues. Germline V gene sequence: CDR1 SGHTA, CDR2 FQGNSA. General study findings and limits: Clonotype sharing among donors, it was expected, would be affected by sequencing depth.

Generated by immunoSEQ multiplex PCR, the TCRdb table keeps only in-frame clones and is missing some. The table shows some 1 million clones, with around 75% occurring only once. The sequence was obtained from a man between 18 and 29 years old in good health. What was sequenced was memory CD4+ T cells sorted from blood. Subset: CD45RA-negative fraction. The rearrangement uses TRBV7-2 and TRBJ2-1; D is unclear. For the CDR3, the DNA is TGTGCCAGCAACACGTGGGGCAATGAGCAGTTCTTC. Translation gives CASNTWGNEQFF.